The following is a T cell receptor beta chain sequence with its context. This entry comes from a study of T cell changes during pregnancy in multiple sclerosis. The germline CDR1 and CDR2 sequences are SGDLS and YYNGEE. V lost 4 bases to trimming and J lost 2 bases; unmatched junction nucleotides: 6. The CDR3 contains 14 residues. Method: immunoSEQ multiplex PCR; TCRdb's copy keeps in-frame clones and lacks some. The sample has 40,000 to 55,000 clones, 80% to 95% seen once; the top ten hold 2.9%. The chain links TRBV9 to TRBJ2-7, with 7 bases fitting TRBD2. Material: CD8+ T cells from peripheral blood mononuclear cells, obtained in the second trimester of pregnancy. This receptor was obtained from a female donor with multiple sclerosis, enrolled in a pregnancy study. CDR3 DNA sequence: TGTGCCAGCAGCCTTGGGGGGGAGCCCTACGAGCAGTACTTC. It encodes CASSLGGEPYEQYF.